This TCR beta chain appears in the sequencing data of a study of TIL therapy for anti-PD-1-resistant metastatic lung cancer. This clone was seen repeatedly, ten times or more. The antigen is not known. Study conclusions and caveats: The cohort had more treatment-naive, never-smoker and oncogene-addicted patients than typical.

This was the immunoSEQ v3 assay. Using immunoSEQ multiplex PCR, the repertoire was profiled, and TCRdb retains in-frame clones only, with some absent. The repertoire holds some 26,000 clones, with approximately 63% as singletons. This CDR3 contains 14 residues. Germline values: CDR1 SGHTA, CDR2 FQGNSA. The ends were cut back, 3 bases at V and 3 bases at J, with 11 bases in the middle. Time point meaning: pre-treatment sample, taken before nivolumab and TIL therapy. Pleural nodules or supraclavicular lymph nodes made up most of the excised metastases sampled. The sequenced sample was tumor tissue, obtained at baseline. The clonotype originates from a woman aged 30 to 85 with non-small cell lung cancer. The chain carries TRBV7-2 and TRBJ1-1; no firm D call. CDR3 in DNA: TGTGCCAGCAGCTTTACCCGGTGGGACACTGAAGCTTTCTTT. The encoded protein is CASSFTRWDTEAFF. Full variable domain (outside the CDR3, taken from reference TRBV7-2 and TRBJ1-1): GAGVSQSPSNKVTEKGKDVELRCDPISGHTALYWYRQSLGQGLEFLIYFQGNSAPDKSGLPSDRFSAERTGGSVSTLTIQRTQQEDSAVYLCASSFTRWDTEAFFGQGTRLTVV.